Below, 10 T cell receptor beta chains from the same sample are listed, as sequenced in a study of cytomegalovirus exposure and HLA in healthy donors. Primers included in the PCR were 60 Vbeta and 13 Jbeta primers. TCRdb keeps only in-frame clones here, not all; method: immunoSEQ multiplex PCR. The table has 75,000 to 80,000 clones, around 82% seen once. The sequenced sample consisted of PBMCs. These receptor sequences come from a male donor in good health and CMV-seronegative.

The gene calls are TRBV7-2 and TRBJ2-1, with 7 bases identical to TRBD1. The CDR3 is made up of 15 amino acids. V shed 1 base and J 8 bases; nucleotides not matched to a gene: 8. The germline CDR1 and CDR2 sequences are SGHTA and FQGNSA. The CDR3 bases are TGTGCCAGCAGCTTAGGCCCTGACAGGGCGGATGAGCAGTTCTTC. It is translated as CASSLGPDRADEQFF. Filled out from reference TRBV7-2 and TRBJ2-1, the complete variable domain reads GAGVSQSPSNKVTEKGKDVELRCDPISGHTALYWYRQSLGQGLEFLIYFQGNSAPDKSGLPSDRFSAERTGGSVSTLTIQRTQQEDSAVYLCASSLGPDRADEQFFGPGTRLTVL.

The sample holds a few counts of this clone. The chain is built from TRBV15 and TRBJ2-1, with D possibly being TRBD1 (6 bases). This CDR3 region has 15 residues. CDR1 and CDR2 (germline): LNHNV, YYDKDF (reference sequence). The germline V and J ends were trimmed by 9 bases and 0 bases, with 15 bases remaining between them. The CDR3 bases are TGTGCCACAATACGGGACATGAACTCCTACAATGAGCAGTTCTTC. Protein sequence: CATIRDMNSYNEQFF.

Notes on this clone: Lacking the conserved final phenylalanine or tryptophan, this CDR3 likely reflects a read error. This chain links TRBV2 with TRBJ2-6, with D hard to call. Germline V gene sequence: CDR1 SNHLY, CDR2 FYNNEI. Trimming removed 4 bases at V and 0 bases at J, with 7 bases between. CDR3 length: 15 amino acids. The CDR3 coding sequence is TGTGCCAGCAGTGTTAGACTCTCTGGGGCCAACGTCCTGACTTCC. Amino acids: CASSVRLSGANVLTS.

The rearrangement joins TRBV6-1 to TRBJ1-4, with D uncertain. CDR3 length equals 13 residues. The V and J ends lost 8 bases and 5 bases respectively, with 12 bases between them. CDR1 and CDR2 from the germline V gene are MNHNS and SASEGT. The CDR3 coding sequence is TGTGCCAGCCAACAGCTTCCAAATGAAAAACTGTTTTTT. This gives the protein CASQQLPNEKLFF.

This clone was seen more than once but under ten times. This rearrangement joins TRBV4-2 to TRBJ2-7, with 7 bases identical to TRBD2. V was clipped by 2 bases and J by 2 bases; unmatched bases: 6. The germline gives CDR1 LGHNA, CDR2 YNFKEQ. The length of the CDR3 is 15 residues. The CDR3 nucleotides are TGTGCCAGCAGCCAATCCACCGGGACTACCTACGAGCAGTACTTC. Amino acids: CASSQSTGTTYEQYF.

The gene calls are TRBV4-1 and TRBJ1-1; perhaps TRBD1 as D (6 bases). Germline CDR1 is MGHRA and CDR2 is YSYEKL. This CDR3 is 15 amino acids long. Trimming took 4 bases from V and 4 from J, leaving 16 bases between them. The CDR3 here is CASSRPQGRGTEAFF. CDR3 bases: TGCGCCAGCAGCCGTCCCCAGGGGAGGGGCACTGAAGCTTTCTTT.

The J gene is TRBJ2-1, the V gene TRBV30; 12 nucleotides agree with TRBD2. V dropped 1 base and J dropped 10; count of bases not matched to a gene: 5. This CDR3 region has 14 residues. CDR1 is GTSNPN, CDR2 SVGIG, per germline (reference sequence). CDR3 region: CAWSARLAGVEQFF. The CDR3 nucleotides are TGTGCCTGGAGTGCCCGACTAGCGGGAGTGGAGCAGTTCTTC.

V is TRBV19 and J is TRBJ1-5, with 7 bases aligning to TRBD1. The V segment lost 6 bases and the J segment 1 base; nucleotides outside the gene matches: 6. Germline V gene sequence: CDR1 LNHDA, CDR2 SQIVND (reference sequence). The CDR3 is 15 residues long. The CDR3 sequence: CASSSRGQSNQPQHF. The CDR3 DNA reads TGTGCCAGTAGCAGCAGGGGACAGAGCAATCAGCCCCAGCATTTT.

J is TRBJ2-5 and V is TRBV6-6, with 10 bases matching TRBD2. Germline V gives CDR1 MNHNY, CDR2 SVGAGI (reference sequence). CDR3 length equals 15 residues. The V segment lost 4 bases and the J segment 3 bases; nucleotides outside the gene matches: 5. The DNA for the CDR3 is TGTGCCAGCAGTTTCCAGCGGGGGGGAGAAGAGACCCAGTACTTC. Its protein product is CASSFQRGGEETQYF.

The chain has TRBV5-1 and TRBJ2-7, with D perhaps matching TRBD2 (5 bases). Trimming took off 0 bases at V and 2 bases at J, with 9 bases between the two ends. The CDR3 runs to 14 residues. Looked up from germline, CDR1 is SGHRS and CDR2 is YFSETQ. For the CDR3, the DNA is TGCGCCAGCAGCTTGGTGTACGGGGCCTACGAGCAGTACTTC. Its translation is CASSLVYGAYEQYF.